A single TCR beta chain is shown here with its context. No antigen is known for it. In the same sample, other DNA sequences code for this CDR3. This record comes from a study of shared clonotypes between healthy human individuals. Study overall: Researchers assigned three CD4 naive, three CD4 memory, two CD8 naive and one CD8 memory plate to each donor. Study findings and constraints: In this cohort, only blood was sampled, and tissue repertoires likely differ. Rarefaction indicated that sorted-subset sequencing remained incomplete although depth was large.

CDR1 GTSNPN and CDR2 SVGIG come from the germline V gene (reference sequence). CDR3 size: 12 residues. V was trimmed by 2 bases and J by 5 bases, leaving 9 bases between them. The assay was immunoSEQ multiplex PCR, and TCRdb's table has in-frame clones only and misses some. The profile covers about 2 million clones, with 90% to 95% appearing a single time and 0.13% taken by the ten largest. The TCR was taken from a man younger than 35 in good health. Sequencing used naive CD4+ T cells sorted from blood. Described subset: CD45RA+ positively selected. The genes are TRBV30 and TRBJ1-2; D is undetermined. In DNA form, the CDR3 reads TGTGCCTGGAGTTCTACGGGGTATGGCTACACCTTC. It translates to CAWSSTGYGYTF.